The 30 T cell receptor beta chains listed next were all sequenced from one sample in a study of blood T cell repertoires in COVID-19 (dated by TCRdb to 2020 to 2022). The library was produced with the immunoSEQ multiplex PCR assay. This immuneACCESS table, as held by TCRdb, lists in-frame sequences with V and J called but not all clones. Of the missing ones, under half trace to an unresolved V gene in checked studies; the others have no known cause. The sample includes about 90,000 clones, with 89% observed a single time. The ten top clones hold less than 3.5% of the sample. Source material: peripheral blood. The receptors derive from a man aged 45-60 years with COVID-19, enrolled during active disease.

The chain joins TRBV24-1 to TRBJ1-5, with a weak D call TRBD1 (5 bases). Germline V gives CDR1 KGHDR, CDR2 SFDVKD. Deletions cut 7 bases from V and 4 bases from J, with 10 bases between. The CDR3 totals 13 residues. The CDR3 here is CATSRTGNQPQHF. The DNA for the CDR3 is TGTGCCACCAGCCGAACAGGAAATCAGCCCCAGCATTTT.

V usage is TRBV5-1 and J usage is TRBJ1-5, with D perhaps TRBD1 (6 bases). Germline CDR1 and CDR2: SGHRS and YFSETQ. The CDR3 length is 16 residues. V lost 4 bases to trimming and J lost 0 bases, with 14 bases between them. CDR3 amino acids: CASSPGWDISNQPQHF. The CDR3 coding sequence is TGCGCCAGCAGCCCAGGGTGGGACATTAGCAATCAGCCCCAGCATTTT.

V and J are TRBV27 and TRBJ1-2; 8 bases match TRBD1. With V trimmed by 6 bases and J by 4 bases, 4 bases remained unmatched. Germline CDR1 and CDR2: MNHEY and SMNVEV (reference sequence). The CDR3 covers 13 residues. The DNA for the CDR3 is TGTGCCAGCAGGGCTGACAGGGGCTATGGCTACACCTTC. It specifies CASRADRGYGYTF.

This clone was found once. The chain links TRBV4-3 to TRBJ1-2; a weak D match, TRBD1 (5 bases). This CDR3 comprises 15 residues. Per the germline V gene, CDR1 is LGHNA and CDR2 is YSLEER. V was shortened by 0 bases and J by 7 bases, with 15 bases between the two germline ends. Here the CDR3 reads CASSQDAGRGGGYTF. DNA of the CDR3: TGCGCCAGCAGCCAAGATGCAGGGCGTGGTGGTGGCTACACCTTC.

The J gene is TRBJ1-3, the V gene TRBV19; 7 nucleotides agree with TRBD1. Per the germline V gene, CDR1 is LNHDA and CDR2 is SQIVND (reference sequence). With V trimmed by 9 bases and J by 3 bases, 11 bases remained unmatched. The CDR3 loop spans 15 amino acids. CDR3 nucleotide sequence: TGTGCCAGCAGAGGGGACAGATCCTTTGGAAACACCATATATTTT. It encodes CASRGDRSFGNTIYF.

The CDR3 protein is CASSDRDGYTF. The DNA for the CDR3 is TGTGCCAGCAGTGACAGGGACGGCTACACCTTC. The chain combines TRBV28 with TRBJ1-2; 7 bases are shared with TRBD1. The CDR3 runs to 11 residues. The trim removed 5 bases at V and 8 bases at J, leaving 2 bases unmatched. Germline CDR1 reads MDHEN; CDR2 reads SYDVKM.

CDR3 nucleotides: TGTGCCAGCAGTCTTGGATGGGGGCTCGATCAGCCCCAGCATTTT. Amino acid sequence: CASSLGWGLDQPQHF. The chain couples TRBV6-5 to TRBJ1-5; D may be TRBD1 (6 bases). Germline V gene data show CDR1 as MNHEY and CDR2 as SVGAGI. Trimming removed 5 bases at V and 5 bases at J, with 16 bases between. This CDR3 comprises 15 residues.

This chain uses TRBV6-5 with TRBJ2-7; 7 bases match TRBD2. Trimming at V came to 7 bases and at J to 7 bases, leaving 10 bases not matched to a gene. Germline loops: CDR1 MNHEY, CDR2 SVGAGI. The CDR3 is 13 amino acids. The CDR3 spells CASTGRAGWEQYF. The DNA of the CDR3 is TGTGCCAGCACCGGTAGAGCGGGATGGGAGCAGTACTTC.

This clone showed up just once. The chain has TRBV20-1 and TRBJ1-2, with 7 nucleotides matching TRBD1. The CDR3 extends over 14 amino acids. V lost 3 bases and J lost 4; bases outside the gene matches: 8. CDR1 is DFQATT, CDR2 SNEGSKA, per germline (reference sequence). The CDR3 is CSASKGASGYGYTF. The CDR3 nucleotides read TGCAGTGCTAGTAAGGGGGCGAGTGGCTATGGCTACACCTTC.

This rearrangement joins TRBV28 to TRBJ1-3, with 7 bases matching TRBD1. The CDR3 consists of 16 residues. V lost 2 bases and J lost 0; bases outside the gene matches: 4. Germline lookup yields CDR1 MDHEN and CDR2 SYDVKM. The CDR3, as DNA: TGTGCCAGCAGTTTAGCGGACAGGTTCTCTGGAAACACCATATATTTT. It translates to CASSLADRFSGNTIYF.

The rearrangement links TRBV18 to TRBJ2-6; D is ambiguous. Germline CDR1 reads KGHSH; CDR2 reads LQKENI. V was shortened by 1 base and J by 0 bases, with 7 bases between the two germline ends. The CDR3 has 16 amino acids. The CDR3 protein is CASSPQTVSGANVLTF. DNA of the CDR3: TGTGCCAGCTCACCACAAACAGTCTCTGGGGCCAACGTCCTGACTTTC. Variable domain in full (rest from reference TRBV18 and TRBJ2-6): NAGVMQNPRHLVRRRGQEARLRCSPMKGHSHVYWYRQLPEEGLKFMVYLQKENIIDESGMPKERFSAEFPKEGPSILRIQQVVRGDSAAYFCASSPQTVSGANVLTFGAGSRLTVL.

This chain joins TRBV7-8 and TRBJ2-1; the D gene is possibly TRBD1 (6 bases). This CDR3 region has 16 residues. Germline V CDR1 and CDR2: SGHVS, FQNEAQ. V dropped 5 bases and J dropped 0 bases, with 14 bases sitting between them. The CDR3 spells CASSTAKGGSYNEQFF. The DNA of the CDR3 is TGTGCCAGCAGCACAGCGAAAGGGGGCTCCTACAATGAGCAGTTCTTC.

The V call is TRBV5-1, the J call TRBJ2-5; possible D gene TRBD1, 6 bases. V lost 0 bases to trimming and J lost 5 bases, with 11 bases between them. CDR1 and CDR2 (germline): SGHRS, YFSETQ. The CDR3 covers 14 residues. The CDR3 loop reads CASSLVNRDETQYF. CDR3 coding DNA: TGCGCCAGCAGCTTGGTTAACAGGGATGAGACCCAGTACTTC.

This chain's CDR3 is CASSQGAEVRKTQYF. The CDR3 DNA follows: TGCGCCAGCAGCCAAGGCGCCGAGGTTCGAAAGACCCAGTACTTC. The chain couples TRBV4-1 to TRBJ2-5; D call uncertain. Trimming pared 1 base from V and 6 bases from J, leaving 15 bases between. CDR1 and CDR2 (germline): MGHRA, YSYEKL. CDR3 length equals 15 residues.

The rearrangement uses TRBV19 and TRBJ2-2, with D possibly matching TRBD1 (6 bases). The CDR3 length is 14 residues. Germline values: CDR1 LNHDA, CDR2 SQIVND (reference sequence). V lost 7 bases and J lost 1, with 10 bases in between. The CDR3 reads CASIGRGNTGELFF. The CDR3 bases are TGTGCCAGTATTGGCAGGGGGAACACCGGGGAGCTGTTTTTT.

For the CDR3, the DNA is TGTGCCAGTAGACGGGCAGGGGGTTCGAATGAGCAGTTCTTC. Protein: CASRRAGGSNEQFF. The chain employs TRBV19 and TRBJ2-1; 7 bases line up with TRBD1. This CDR3 comprises 14 residues. CDR1 and CDR2 from the germline V gene are LNHDA and SQIVND (reference sequence). V was clipped by 6 bases and J by 7 bases; unmatched bases: 9.

The chain carries TRBV4-1 and TRBJ2-5, with TRBD2 identical over 8 bases. V trimming: 5 bases; J trimming: 0 bases; junction bases outside the gene matches: 2. The CDR3 is 14 residues long. CDR1 and CDR2 from the germline V gene are MGHRA and YSYEKL. The CDR3 is CASSKRGNQETQYF. CDR3 DNA sequence: TGCGCCAGCAGCAAGCGGGGGAACCAAGAGACCCAGTACTTC.

This rearrangement joins TRBV5-4 to TRBJ2-2; the D gene is possibly TRBD1 (5 bases). The CDR3 has 16 residues. V was shortened by 4 bases and J by 0 bases, with 13 bases between the two germline ends. Germline-derived CDR1 and CDR2 are SGHNT and YYREEE (reference sequence). CDR3 sequence: CASSPQGQANTGELFF. The CDR3 coding sequence is TGTGCCAGCAGCCCCCAGGGCCAGGCGAACACCGGGGAGCTGTTTTTT.

V and J are TRBV27 and TRBJ1-2, with 11 bases identical to TRBD1. Germline V gene data show CDR1 as MNHEY and CDR2 as SMNVEV (reference sequence). Losses at the gene ends were 4 bases for V and 4 bases for J; bases not matched to a gene: 8. The CDR3 is 16 residues long. The CDR3 bases are TGTGCCAGCAGTTGGGACAGGGGGAGTAGTGGCTATGGCTACACCTTC. Protein: CASSWDRGSSGYGYTF.

This clone was picked up a small number of times. The chain carries TRBV7-3 and TRBJ1-2, with 9 bases lining up with TRBD1. The germline gives CDR1 SGHTA, CDR2 FQGTGA. The ends lost 3 bases at V and 8 bases at J; junction bases unmatched: 4. The CDR3 length is 13 residues. CDR3 DNA: TGTGCCAGCAGCTTGGGACAGGGAGGAGGCTACACCTTC. Translation gives CASSLGQGGGYTF.

The chain links TRBV6-4 to TRBJ2-2; D is unclear. The CDR3 is made up of 16 amino acids. Trimming removed 6 bases at V and 5 bases at J, with 19 bases between. CDR1 and CDR2 (germline): MRHNA, SNTAGT. The CDR3 here is CASSASASVGTGELFF. The CDR3 DNA reads TGTGCCAGCAGCGCGTCCGCTAGTGTCGGAACCGGGGAGCTGTTTTTT.

The chain employs TRBV10-2 and TRBJ1-5; D call uncertain. The CDR3 totals 13 residues. CDR1 is WSHSY, CDR2 SAAADI, per germline. Trimming removed 3 bases from V and 0 bases from J, with 3 bases in between. Written as DNA, the CDR3 is TGCGCCAGCAGTGACGGTAGCAATCAGCCCCAGCATTTT. Its translation is CASSDGSNQPQHF.

On this clone itself: Mismatch with germline at one junction end may stem from a read error. J is TRBJ2-2 and V is TRBV6-1; maybe TRBD1 (6 bases). The CDR3 length is 16 residues. The germline CDR1 and CDR2 sequences are MNHNS and SASEGT. CDR3: CASSEGTARNAGELFF. The DNA of the CDR3 is TGTGCCAGCAGTGAAGGGACAGCGCGGAACGCCGGGGAGCTGTTTTTT.

This sequence joins TRBV5-6 and TRBJ1-1, with D possibly being TRBD1 (6 bases). V was trimmed by 4 bases and J by 6 bases, leaving 19 bases between them. The germline V gene encodes CDR1 SGHDT and CDR2 YYEEEE. CDR3 length: 15 residues. CDR3 sequence reads: CASSPGPQGFAEAFF. CDR3 sequence (DNA): TGTGCCAGCAGCCCGGGACCACAGGGTTTCGCTGAAGCTTTCTTT.

The DNA of the CDR3 is TGTGCCAGCAGCGGAAGACTGACAGGGGACCTTAATTCACCCCTCCACTTT. It translates to CASSGRLTGDLNSPLHF. The rearrangement joins TRBV9 to TRBJ1-6; 8 bases are shared with TRBD1. This CDR3 has 17 amino acids. Looked up from germline, CDR1 is SGDLS and CDR2 is YYNGEE. Losses at the gene ends were 3 bases for V and 6 bases for J; bases not matched to a gene: 11.

This rearrangement joins TRBV4-1 to TRBJ2-7; 9 bases fit TRBD1. J was trimmed by 4 bases and V by 4 bases; bases with no gene match: 2. Per the germline V gene, CDR1 is MGHRA and CDR2 is YSYEKL. This CDR3 has 13 residues. The CDR3 DNA reads as TGCGCCAGCAGCCCGGACAGGGGTTACGAGCAGTACTTC. This sequence encodes CASSPDRGYEQYF.

The CDR3 reads CASSQVYRAGYTF. CDR3 nucleotides: TGTGCCAGCAGCCAAGTCTACAGGGCTGGCTACACCTTC. The genes are TRBV3-1 (or the pseudogene TRBV3-2) and TRBJ1-2; TRBD1 might be the D (6 bases). The CDR3 extends over 13 amino acids. V was cut by 1 base and J by 7 bases, with 10 bases left in between. The germline CDR1 and CDR2 sequences are LGHDT and YNNKEL (reference sequence).

The chain has TRBV19 and TRBJ2-7, with D maybe TRBD2 (6 bases). This CDR3 contains 14 residues. V was shortened by 3 bases and J by 4 bases, with 13 bases between the two germline ends. CDR1 is LNHDA, CDR2 SQIVND, per germline (reference sequence). CDR3 DNA sequence: TGTGCCAGTAGTATGCTCGGGGCGGGGTACGAGCAGTACTTC. Its protein is CASSMLGAGYEQYF.

The chain combines TRBV30 with TRBJ2-7; 7 bases fit TRBD1. CDR3 length equals 12 residues. CDR1 is GTSNPN, CDR2 SVGIG, per germline (reference sequence). V shed 4 bases and J 6 bases; nucleotides not matched to a gene: 6. As DNA, the CDR3 is TGTGCCTGGACTACAGGGGTAGGCGAGCAGTACTTC. Its translation is CAWTTGVGEQYF.

For the CDR3, the DNA is TGTGCCAGCAGTATACGGACAGGGTCTTTCAATGAGCAGTTCTTC. Residues: CASSIRTGSFNEQFF. The chain combines TRBV6-4 with TRBJ2-1; 8 bases align to TRBD1. The CDR3 consists of 15 residues. V trimming: 5 bases; J trimming: 6 bases; junction bases outside the gene matches: 9. Germline V CDR1 and CDR2: MRHNA, SNTAGT.